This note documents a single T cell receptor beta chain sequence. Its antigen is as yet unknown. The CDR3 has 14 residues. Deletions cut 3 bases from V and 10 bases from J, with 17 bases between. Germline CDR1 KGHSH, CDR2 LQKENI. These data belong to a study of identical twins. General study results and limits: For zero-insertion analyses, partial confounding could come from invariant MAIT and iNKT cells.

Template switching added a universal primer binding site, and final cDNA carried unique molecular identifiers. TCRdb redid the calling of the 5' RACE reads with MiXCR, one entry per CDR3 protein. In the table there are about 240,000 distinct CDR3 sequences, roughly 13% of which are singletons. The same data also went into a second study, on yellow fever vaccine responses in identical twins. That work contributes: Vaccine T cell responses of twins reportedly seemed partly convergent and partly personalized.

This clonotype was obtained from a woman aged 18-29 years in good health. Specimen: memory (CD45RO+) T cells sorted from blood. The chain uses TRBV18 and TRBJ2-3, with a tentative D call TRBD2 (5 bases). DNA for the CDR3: TGTGCCAGCTCACCGGCCGGGCCCGCGGGCTCGCAGTATTTT. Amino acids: CASSPAGPAGSQYF.